These 28 T cell receptor beta chains originate from one sample sequenced in a study of OX40 agonist ivuxolimab in advanced cancers. The assay was immunoSEQ multiplex PCR, and TCRdb's table has in-frame clones only and misses some. This table holds tens of thousands of clones, around nine tenths found once. The source material was CD4+ or CD8+ T cells sorted from blood, sampled in a trial of the OX40 agonist ivuxolimab. The source is an adult with an advanced solid tumor such as melanoma, head and neck, liver or kidney cancer.

The rearrangement links TRBV6-4 to TRBJ2-1; tentatively, D is TRBD1 or TRBD2 (6 bases each). V was cut by 6 bases and J by 4 bases, with 19 bases left in between. The CDR3 totals 16 residues. CDR1 is MRHNA, CDR2 SNTAGT, per germline. The CDR3 DNA is TGTGCCAGCAGCAGATCAGAGGGGGGACCGTACAATGAGCAGTTCTTC. Translated, it gives CASSRSEGGPYNEQFF.

The genes are TRBV6-5 and TRBJ2-7; TRBD1 might be the D (6 bases). Germline V gene data show CDR1 as MNHEY and CDR2 as SVGAGI. The CDR3 covers 15 residues. V lost 6 bases and J lost 7, with 22 bases in between. The CDR3 sequence: CASSPVVTGLGEQYF. The CDR3 bases are TGTGCCAGCAGCCCCGTTGTGACAGGCCTTGGGGAGCAGTACTTC.

V usage is TRBV13 and J usage is TRBJ2-7; 8 nucleotides match TRBD1. Germline CDR1 reads PRHDT; CDR2 reads FYEKMQ (reference sequence). The trim removed 6 bases at V and 3 bases at J, leaving 7 bases unmatched. The CDR3 contains 14 residues. For the CDR3, the DNA is TGTGCCAGCAGTTTACAGGGGGGAAACTACGAGCAGTACTTC. Encoded protein: CASSLQGGNYEQYF.

V usage is TRBV6-5 and J usage is TRBJ2-5, with D possibly matching TRBD2 (5 bases). Germline CDR1 reads MNHEY; CDR2 reads SVGAGI. The CDR3 extends over 15 amino acids. Trimming cost V 5 bases and J 2 bases, with 15 bases left between them. CDR3 sequence reads: CASSPGLDHQETQYF. DNA of the CDR3: TGTGCCAGCAGTCCCGGACTGGACCATCAAGAGACCCAGTACTTC.

The V gene is TRBV7-9, the J gene TRBJ2-7; maybe TRBD1 (6 bases). The CDR3 extends over 16 amino acids. Per the germline V gene, CDR1 is SEHNR and CDR2 is FQNEAQ (reference sequence). Between the trimmed V and J ends, which lost 2 bases and 3 bases, there was a span of 17 bases. Here the CDR3 DNA reads TGTGCCAGCAGCTTAAATTGGGACAACCCAATCTACGAGCAGTACTTC. Translated: CASSLNWDNPIYEQYF.

Only a few counts were recorded for this clone. The rearrangement joins TRBV12-5 to TRBJ1-1, with D maybe TRBD1 (5 bases). Trimming left V 6 bases short and J 8 bases short, with 13 bases between. The CDR3 is made up of 12 amino acids. CDR1 and CDR2 from the germline V gene are LGHNT and FRNRAP. The CDR3 DNA follows: TGTGCTAGTGGCTCGGGACCTACGGAAGCTTTCTTT. Residues: CASGSGPTEAFF.

This clone is medium-sized within its sample. The V gene is TRBV4-3, the J gene TRBJ2-7, with TRBD2 identical over 8 bases. CDR1 LGHNA and CDR2 YSLEER come from the germline V gene. CDR3 length: 16 residues. V was pared by 3 bases and J by 5 bases, with 12 bases of the junction left unmatched. DNA for the CDR3: TGCGCCAGCAGCCAGGGTAGCGGGAAGCCCGCCGACGAGCAGTACTTC. Translation: CASSQGSGKPADEQYF.

This clone was picked up one time. V usage is TRBV6-1 and J usage is TRBJ2-3, with D tentatively TRBD1 (5 bases). This CDR3 is built from 19 residues. The V and J ends lost 2 bases and 5 bases respectively, with 26 bases between them. Germline V gives CDR1 MNHNS, CDR2 SASEGT. DNA of the CDR3: TGTGCCAGCAGTGAAAGGGGTCGGCTTCTCAGCACATCCCGAGATACGCAGTATTTT. Translated, it gives CASSERGRLLSTSRDTQYF.

The V and J genes are TRBV6-6 and TRBJ1-4; perhaps TRBD1 as D (5 bases). This CDR3 has 15 residues. Germline lookup yields CDR1 MNHNY and CDR2 SVGAGI (reference sequence). Deletions cut 6 bases from V and 8 bases from J, with 19 bases between. The CDR3 DNA follows: TGTGCCAGCAGCCTGCTGGGCAGGGCCAACGAAAAACTGTTTTTT. Translation gives CASSLLGRANEKLFF.

The chain has TRBV29-1 and TRBJ2-1; D gene ambiguous. CDR1 SQVTM and CDR2 ANQGSEA come from the germline V gene. This CDR3 is 14 amino acids long. Trimming took 5 bases from V and 4 from J, leaving 15 bases between them. The CDR3 DNA follows: TGCAGCGTTAGGGCCCTGGGTCGTTACAATGAGCAGTTCTTC. This encodes CSVRALGRYNEQFF.

The V call is TRBV5-6, the J call TRBJ2-1; 11 nucleotides match TRBD2. J gave up 8 bases and V 1 base, and 14 bases lay outside the gene matches. In germline, CDR1 is SGHDT, CDR2 YYEEEE. This CDR3 is 18 amino acids long. CDR3 sequence reads: CASSLFFSGRARFDEQFF. CDR3 nucleotides: TGTGCCAGCAGCTTGTTTTTTAGCGGGAGGGCCCGTTTCGATGAGCAGTTCTTC. Combining the CDR3 with reference TRBV5-6 and TRBJ2-1 gives the whole variable domain DAGVTQSPTHLIKTRGQQVTLRCSPKSGHDTVSWYQQALGQGPQFIFQYYEEEERQRGNFPDRFSGHQFPNYSSELNVNALLLGDSALYLCASSLFFSGRARFDEQFFGPGTRLTVL.

This rearrangement joins TRBV9 to TRBJ2-3; 7 positions match TRBD1. The CDR3 loop spans 12 amino acids. V was pared by 3 bases and J by 5 bases, with 0 bases of the junction left unmatched. Per germline, CDR1 SGDLS and CDR2 YYNGEE. CDR3 in amino acids: CASSAGGDTQYF. The CDR3 DNA reads as TGTGCCAGCAGCGCAGGGGGAGATACGCAGTATTTT.

This chain links TRBV27 with TRBJ1-6; 7 bases are shared with TRBD1. V shed 0 bases, J shed 12 bases, and the junction held 5 bases outside the gene matches. Germline CDR1 is MNHEY and CDR2 is SMNVEV (reference sequence). There are 14 residues in the CDR3. CDR3 nucleotides: TGTGCCAGCAGTTTATCGGCCACAGGGGTACCCCTCCACTTT. This sequence encodes CASSLSATGVPLHF.

The gene calls are TRBV21-1 and TRBJ2-7; the table's D call TRBD1 went unverified against the DNA. TRBV21-1 is a recognized pseudogene. The CDR3 consists of 17 residues. CDR3 DNA sequence: TGTGCCAGCAGCAAGATTGATCCAACAGGGAACACGTACGAGCAGTACTTC. Translating gives CASSKIDPTGNTYEQYF.

The V gene is TRBV7-9, the J gene TRBJ2-2; 8 bases align to TRBD2. Looked up from germline, CDR1 is SEHNR and CDR2 is FQNEAQ (reference sequence). This CDR3 has 15 amino acids. The V segment lost 6 bases and the J segment 4 bases; nucleotides outside the gene matches: 7. CDR3 sequence (DNA): TGTGCCAGCAGACCAGGACTAGCCCTCACCGGGGAGCTGTTTTTT. Its translation: CASRPGLALTGELFF.

This sequence joins TRBV27 and TRBJ1-1, with D possibly matching TRBD1 (6 bases). Germline assignment: CDR1 MNHEY and CDR2 SMNVEV (reference sequence). Trimming removed 6 bases from V and 0 bases from J, with 11 bases in between. The CDR3 covers 14 residues. CDR3 protein: CASRKTGVNTEAFF. CDR3 in DNA: TGTGCCAGCAGAAAGACAGGAGTGAACACTGAAGCTTTCTTT.

V gene TRBV5-4 combines with J gene TRBJ1-4; a weak D match, TRBD1 (6 bases). The V gene lost 4 bases and the J gene lost 8 bases, with 12 bases spanning the gap. The germline V gene has CDR1 SGHNT and CDR2 YYREEE (reference sequence). The CDR3 sequence is 13 residues long. The CDR3 sequence: CASSPPGDEKLFF. In nucleotides, the CDR3 is TGTGCCAGCAGCCCCCCAGGGGACGAAAAACTGTTTTTT.

This clone came up a few times. The V call is TRBV9, the J call TRBJ2-7; 7 bases agree with TRBD2. In germline, CDR1 is SGDLS, CDR2 YYNGEE. The CDR3 sequence is 15 residues long. V gave up 3 bases and J gave up 2 bases; unmatched junction bases: 8. The DNA for the CDR3 is TGTGCCAGCAGCGCGAGCGGGACTTACACCTACGAGCAGTACTTC. This sequence encodes CASSASGTYTYEQYF.

The gene calls are TRBV7-9 and TRBJ1-5; D ambiguous. The CDR3 has 12 amino acids. Germline loops: CDR1 SEHNR, CDR2 FQNEAQ (reference sequence). The V end was cut by 5 bases, the J end by 0 bases, with 2 bases between. CDR3 sequence reads: CASSLSNQPQHF. CDR3 sequence (DNA): TGTGCCAGCAGCCTTAGCAATCAGCCCCAGCATTTT. Full variable domain (outside the CDR3, taken from reference TRBV7-9 and TRBJ1-5): DTGVSQNPRHKITKRGQNVTFRCDPISEHNRLYWYRQTLGQGPEFLTYFQNEAQLEKSRLLSDRFSAERPKGSFSTLEIQRTEQGDSAMYLCASSLSNQPQHFGDGTRLSIL.

This clone was seen only once. The rearrangement joins TRBV4-1 to TRBJ1-1; D is uncertain. This CDR3 spans 13 amino acids. Trimming removed 1 base at V and 3 bases at J, with 6 bases between. Germline V gene data show CDR1 as MGHRA and CDR2 as YSYEKL. The CDR3 is CASSQVRDTEAFF. The CDR3 nucleotides are TGCGCCAGCAGCCAAGTCCGGGACACTGAAGCTTTCTTT.

The genes are TRBV13 and TRBJ2-2, with 8 bases fitting TRBD2. V gave up 3 bases and J gave up 0 bases; unmatched junction bases: 0. Germline values: CDR1 PRHDT, CDR2 FYEKMQ (reference sequence). There are 15 residues in the CDR3. CDR3 sequence reads: CASSFSGANTGELFF. Here the CDR3 DNA reads TGTGCCAGCAGCTTTAGCGGGGCGAACACCGGGGAGCTGTTTTTT.

V and J are TRBV7-9 and TRBJ2-5; D uncertain. The CDR3 totals 14 residues. Trimming cost V 4 bases and J 0 bases, with 9 bases left between them. CDR1 SEHNR and CDR2 FQNEAQ come from the germline V gene (reference sequence). The DNA for the CDR3 is TGTGCCAGCAGCTACCTTCAGTACCAAGAGACCCAGTACTTC. Its translation is CASSYLQYQETQYF.

The chain carries TRBV6-4 and TRBJ2-7, with 12 bases that match TRBD2. The J segment lost 0 bases and the V segment lost 2 bases, leaving 11 bases of the junction unmatched. The CDR3 is 19 residues long. Germline V gives CDR1 MRHNA, CDR2 SNTAGT. As DNA, the CDR3 is TGTGCCAGCAGTGACAGGGGACTAGCGGGTTTTAGAAGCTCCTACGAGCAGTACTTC. Translation gives CASSDRGLAGFRSSYEQYF.

The V gene is TRBV4-3, the J gene TRBJ1-4; weak D call: TRBD1 (6 bases). Germline lookup yields CDR1 LGHNA and CDR2 YSLEER. This CDR3 has 19 amino acids. Trimming left V 0 bases short and J 0 bases short, with 17 bases between. The CDR3 protein is CASSQDKGRGIATNEKLFF. DNA of the CDR3: TGCGCCAGCAGCCAAGATAAAGGCAGGGGAATTGCAACTAATGAAAAACTGTTTTTT.

This sequence joins TRBV28 and TRBJ1-6; D gene uncertain. The CDR3 length is 16 residues. V dropped 5 bases and J dropped 4 bases, with 15 bases sitting between them. Germline V lookup: CDR1 MDHEN, CDR2 SYDVKM. The CDR3 nucleotides read TGTGCCAGCAGTCTAGAGTACCAAAGTTATAATTCACCCCTCCACTTT. This sequence encodes CASSLEYQSYNSPLHF.

The V and J genes are TRBV29-1 and TRBJ1-1; 8 nucleotides match TRBD1. The CDR3 runs to 14 residues. V shed 7 bases and J 5 bases; nucleotides not matched to a gene: 12. Looked up from germline, CDR1 is SQVTM and CDR2 is ANQGSEA. Here the CDR3 DNA reads TGCAGCGCAATTACTCAGGGGGCAGGGACTGAAGCTTTCTTT. Translating gives CSAITQGAGTEAFF.

The chain combines TRBV13 with TRBJ2-6, with D possibly being TRBD1 (6 bases). The ends were cut back, 5 bases at V and 0 bases at J, with 8 bases in the middle. The CDR3 runs 15 residues. Germline V gene lookup returns CDR1 PRHDT and CDR2 FYEKMQ (reference sequence). CDR3 DNA sequence: TGTGCCAGCAGCCCAGGGGACTCTGGGGCCAACGTCCTGACTTTC. It is translated as CASSPGDSGANVLTF.

The rearrangement links TRBV6-5 to TRBJ2-7, with a weak D call TRBD2 (6 bases). V lost 5 bases and J 3 bases, leaving 11 bases between the germline ends. This CDR3 spans 13 amino acids. Germline V gives CDR1 MNHEY, CDR2 SVGAGI. The CDR3 nucleotides are TGTGCCAGCAGTCCTAACGGGGGCTACGAGCAGTACTTC. Translation gives CASSPNGGYEQYF.